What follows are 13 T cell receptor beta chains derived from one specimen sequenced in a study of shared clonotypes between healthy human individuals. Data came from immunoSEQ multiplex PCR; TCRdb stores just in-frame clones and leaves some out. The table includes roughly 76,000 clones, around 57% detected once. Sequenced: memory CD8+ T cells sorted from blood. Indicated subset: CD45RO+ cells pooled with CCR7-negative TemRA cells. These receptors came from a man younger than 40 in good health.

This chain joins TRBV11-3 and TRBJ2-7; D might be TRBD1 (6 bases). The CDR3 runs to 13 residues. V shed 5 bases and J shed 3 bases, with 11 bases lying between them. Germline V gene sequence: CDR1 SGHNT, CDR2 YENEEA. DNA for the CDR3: TGTGCCAGCAGCCAAGGGACACTCTACGAGCAGTACTTC. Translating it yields CASSQGTLYEQYF.

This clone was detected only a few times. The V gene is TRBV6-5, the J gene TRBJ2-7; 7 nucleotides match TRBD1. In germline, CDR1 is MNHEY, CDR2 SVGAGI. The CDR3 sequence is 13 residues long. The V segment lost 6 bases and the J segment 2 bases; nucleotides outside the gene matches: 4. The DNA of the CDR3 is TGTGCCAGCAGAAACAGGGGCCCCTACGAGCAGTACTTC. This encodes CASRNRGPYEQYF.

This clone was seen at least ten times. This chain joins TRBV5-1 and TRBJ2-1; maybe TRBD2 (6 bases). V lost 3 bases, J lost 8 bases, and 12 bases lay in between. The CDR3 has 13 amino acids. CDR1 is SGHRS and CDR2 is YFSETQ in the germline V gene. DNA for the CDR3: TGCGCCAGCAGCTCGTATTCGGGAGATGAGCAGTTCTTC. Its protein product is CASSSYSGDEQFF.

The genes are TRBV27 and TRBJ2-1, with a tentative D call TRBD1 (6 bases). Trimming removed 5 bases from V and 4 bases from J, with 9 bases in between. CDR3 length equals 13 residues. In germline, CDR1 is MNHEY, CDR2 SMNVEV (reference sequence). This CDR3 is CASSDGQYNEQFF. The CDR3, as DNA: TGTGCCAGCAGTGATGGACAGTACAATGAGCAGTTCTTC.

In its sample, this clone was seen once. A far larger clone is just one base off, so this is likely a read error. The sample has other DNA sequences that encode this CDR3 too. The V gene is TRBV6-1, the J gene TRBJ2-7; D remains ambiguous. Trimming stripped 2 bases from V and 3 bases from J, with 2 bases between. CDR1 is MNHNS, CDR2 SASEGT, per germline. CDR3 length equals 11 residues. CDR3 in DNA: TGTGCCAGCAGTGAAAACTACGAGCAGTACTTC. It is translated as CASSENYEQYF.

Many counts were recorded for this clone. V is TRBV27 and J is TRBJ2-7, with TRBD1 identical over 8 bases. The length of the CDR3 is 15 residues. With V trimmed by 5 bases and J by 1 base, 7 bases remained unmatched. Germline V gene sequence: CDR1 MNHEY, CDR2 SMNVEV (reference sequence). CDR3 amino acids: CASSRKGQASYEQYF. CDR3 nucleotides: TGTGCCAGCAGTCGGAAGGGACAGGCTTCCTACGAGCAGTACTTC.

CDR3 loop: CASSQKWTGGAGETQYF. Written as DNA, the CDR3 is TGTGCCAGCAGCCAAAAATGGACAGGGGGCGCGGGAGAGACCCAGTACTTC. The chain joins TRBV14 to TRBJ2-5, with 11 bases matching TRBD1. CDR3 size: 17 residues. The germline V gene encodes CDR1 SGHDN and CDR2 FVKESK. J was trimmed by 4 bases and V by 2 bases; bases with no gene match: 9. Full variable domain (remainder filled in from reference TRBV14 and TRBJ2-5): EAGVTQFPSHSVIEKGQTVTLRCDPISGHDNLYWYRRVMGKEIKFLLHFVKESKQDESGMPNNRFLAERTGGTYSTLKVQPAELEDSGVYFCASSQKWTGGAGETQYFGPGTRLLVL.

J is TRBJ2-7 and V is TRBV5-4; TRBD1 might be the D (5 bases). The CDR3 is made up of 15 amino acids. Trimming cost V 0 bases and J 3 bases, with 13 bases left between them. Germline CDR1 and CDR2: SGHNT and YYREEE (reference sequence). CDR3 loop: CASSLAGASYYEQYF. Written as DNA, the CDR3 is TGTGCCAGCAGCTTGGCTGGGGCGTCTTACTACGAGCAGTACTTC.

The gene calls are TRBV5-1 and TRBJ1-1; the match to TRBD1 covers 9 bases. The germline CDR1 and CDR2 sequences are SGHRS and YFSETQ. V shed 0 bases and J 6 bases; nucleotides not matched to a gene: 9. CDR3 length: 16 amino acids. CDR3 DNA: TGCGCCAGCAGCTTGGGGACAGGGGTCTTTGATGCTGAAGCTTTCTTT. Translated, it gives CASSLGTGVFDAEAFF.

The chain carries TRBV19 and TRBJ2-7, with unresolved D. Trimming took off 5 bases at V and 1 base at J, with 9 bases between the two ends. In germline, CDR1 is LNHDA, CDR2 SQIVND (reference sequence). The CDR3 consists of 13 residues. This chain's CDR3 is CASSYGWSYEQYF. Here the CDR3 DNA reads TGTGCCAGTAGTTACGGGTGGTCCTACGAGCAGTACTTC.

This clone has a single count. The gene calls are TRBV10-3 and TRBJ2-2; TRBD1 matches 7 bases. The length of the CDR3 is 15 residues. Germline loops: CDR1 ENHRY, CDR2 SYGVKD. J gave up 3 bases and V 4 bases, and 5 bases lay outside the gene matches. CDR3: CAISGADRDTGELFF. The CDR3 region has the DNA TGTGCCATCAGTGGAGCAGACAGGGACACCGGGGAGCTGTTTTTT.

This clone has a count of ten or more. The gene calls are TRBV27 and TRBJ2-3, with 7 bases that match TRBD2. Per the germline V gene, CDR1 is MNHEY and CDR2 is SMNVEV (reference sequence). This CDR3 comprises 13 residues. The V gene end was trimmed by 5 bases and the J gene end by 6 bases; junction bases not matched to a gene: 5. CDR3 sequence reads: CASSPSGWDTQYF. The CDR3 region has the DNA TGTGCCAGCAGTCCTAGCGGTTGGGATACGCAGTATTTT.

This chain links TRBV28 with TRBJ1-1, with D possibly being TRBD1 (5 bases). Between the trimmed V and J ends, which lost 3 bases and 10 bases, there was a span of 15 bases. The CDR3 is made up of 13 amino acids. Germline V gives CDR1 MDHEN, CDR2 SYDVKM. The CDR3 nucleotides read TGTGCCAGCAGTTTCGGGGGAACACTGACAGCTTTCTTT. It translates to CASSFGGTLTAFF. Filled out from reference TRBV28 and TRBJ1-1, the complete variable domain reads DVKVTQSSRYLVKRTGEKVFLECVQDMDHENMFWYRQDPGLGLRLIYFSYDVKMKEKGDIPEGYSVSREKKERFSLILESASTNQTSMYLCASSFGGTLTAFFGQGTRLTVV.